The 3 T cell receptor beta chains below come from one sample, sequenced in a study of T cell responses to AZD1222 COVID-19 vaccine (dated by TCRdb to about 2021). Per the publication, the time point label means: about 28 days (+/-7) after the second vaccine dose. Library preparation was by the immunoSEQ multiplex PCR assay. TCRdb provides this immuneACCESS table in a form limited to in-frame rearrangements. Some clones are lacking; in checked studies, under half of them reflect an unresolved V gene, and why the rest are absent is not known. This sample comprises 70,000 to 95,000 clones, 75% to 90% of them detected only once. The top ten clonotypes cover over 1.1% of the sample. This sample comprised peripheral blood, obtained 28 days after the second AZD1222 dose. These receptors were taken from an adult who received the AZD1222 COVID-19 vaccine.

For the CDR3, the DNA is TGTGCCAGCTCCCCCCACGGCTCTCACGAGCAGTACTTC. Encoded protein: CASSPHGSHEQYF. The genes are TRBV27 and TRBJ2-7; D is ambiguous. The germline V and J ends were trimmed by 8 bases and 5 bases, with 16 bases remaining between them. The CDR3 is made up of 13 amino acids. Germline CDR1 reads MNHEY; CDR2 reads SMNVEV (reference sequence).

The chain recombines TRBV18 with TRBJ2-5; no clear D gene. With 0 bases removed from V and 7 bases from J, the gap between germline ends came to 18 bases. The CDR3 runs to 16 residues. The V gene's germline CDR1 is KGHSH and CDR2 LQKENI. CDR3 amino acids: CASSPPAAPPFGTQYF. CDR3 DNA sequence: TGTGCCAGCTCACCACCGGCGGCACCTCCCTTCGGGACCCAGTACTTC.

This chain links TRBV19 with TRBJ1-6, with D maybe TRBD1 (6 bases). The CDR3 is 17 residues long. The V gene lost 5 bases and the J gene lost 7 bases, with 21 bases spanning the gap. Germline V gives CDR1 LNHDA, CDR2 SQIVND (reference sequence). The CDR3 sequence is CASSSKRAGALNSPLHF. DNA for the CDR3: TGTGCCAGTAGTTCCAAGCGTGCGGGGGCGCTAAATTCACCCCTCCACTTT. Drawing the rest from reference TRBV19 and TRBJ1-6, the complete variable domain is DGGITQSPKYLFRKEGQNVTLSCEQNLNHDAMYWYRQDPGQGLRLIYYSQIVNDFQKGDIAEGYSVSREKKESFPLTVTSAQKNPTAFYLCASSSKRAGALNSPLHFGNGTRLTVT.